This TCR beta chain was captured in a study of blood T cells in healthy people across ages. Study outcomes and limitations: Naive T cell percentage and TCR beta diversity correlated strongly.

Total RNA extraction produced at least 5 micrograms (per sample) for the study. Primers used in a second PCR of about 7 to 12 cycles were a sample-barcoded 5' primer and a J-beta primer mix. From each sample, at least 2.5 million paired-end reads containing CDR3 were obtained. One entry per CDR3 protein, called by TCRdb with MiXCR from the 5' RACE reads. The table lists about 1,400,000 distinct CDR3 sequences, around 42% of them singletons. This clonotype was observed a few times. The antigen remains unidentified. CDR3 length equals 11 residues. Germline V gene sequence: CDR1 SGHKS, CDR2 YYEKEE (reference sequence).

This chain joins TRBV5-5 and TRBJ2-4; TRBD2 is a possible D gene (5 bases). The DNA matches TRBJ2-7 better at its end, which makes the J call doubtful. The sequence was obtained from a woman under 30 in good health. Sequencing was performed on blood. The CDR3 sequence is CASVEGNEQYF. The CDR3 coding sequence is TGTGCCAGCGTAGAGGGCAACGAGCAGTACTTC.